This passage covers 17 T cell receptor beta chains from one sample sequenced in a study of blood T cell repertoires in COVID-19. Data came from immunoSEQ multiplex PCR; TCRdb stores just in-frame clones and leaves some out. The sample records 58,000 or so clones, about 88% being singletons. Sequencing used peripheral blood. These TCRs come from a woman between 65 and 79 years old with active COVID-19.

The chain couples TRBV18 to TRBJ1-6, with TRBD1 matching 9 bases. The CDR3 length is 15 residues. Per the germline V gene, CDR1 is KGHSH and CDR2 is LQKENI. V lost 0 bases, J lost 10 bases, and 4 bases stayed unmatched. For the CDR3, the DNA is TGTGCCAGCTCACCACCGACAGGGGGAGACTCACCCCTCCACTTT. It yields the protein CASSPPTGGDSPLHF.

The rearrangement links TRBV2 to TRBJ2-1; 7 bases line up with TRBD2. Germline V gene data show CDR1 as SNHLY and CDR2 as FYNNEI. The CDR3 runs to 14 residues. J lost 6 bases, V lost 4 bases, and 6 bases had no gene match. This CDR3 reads CASSGLAGVNEQFF. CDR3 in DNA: TGTGCCAGCAGTGGCCTGGCGGGAGTCAATGAGCAGTTCTTC. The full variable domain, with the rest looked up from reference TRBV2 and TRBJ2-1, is EPEVTQTPSHQVTQMGQEVILRCVPISNHLYFYWYRQILGQKVEFLVSFYNNEISEKSEIFDDQFSVERPDGSNFTLKIRSTKLEDSAMYFCASSGLAGVNEQFFGPGTRLTVL.

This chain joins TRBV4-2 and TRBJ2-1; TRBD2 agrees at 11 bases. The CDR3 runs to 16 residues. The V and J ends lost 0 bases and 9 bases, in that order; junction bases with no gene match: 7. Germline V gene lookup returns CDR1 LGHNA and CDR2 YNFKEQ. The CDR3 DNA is TGTGCCAGCAGCCAAGATACTAGCGGGAGTCTGGCTGAGCAGTTCTTC. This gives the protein CASSQDTSGSLAEQFF.

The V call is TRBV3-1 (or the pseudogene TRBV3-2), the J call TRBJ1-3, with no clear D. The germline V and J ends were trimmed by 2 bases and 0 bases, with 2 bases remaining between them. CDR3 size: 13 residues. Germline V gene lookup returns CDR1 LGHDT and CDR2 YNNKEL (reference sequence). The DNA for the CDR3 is TGTGCCAGCAGCCAACACTCTGGAAACACCATATATTTT. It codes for CASSQHSGNTIYF.

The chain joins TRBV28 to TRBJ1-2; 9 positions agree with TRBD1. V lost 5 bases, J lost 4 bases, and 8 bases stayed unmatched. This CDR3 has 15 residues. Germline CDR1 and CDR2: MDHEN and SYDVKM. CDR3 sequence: CASSPRTGDSYGYTF. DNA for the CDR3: TGTGCCAGCAGTCCCAGGACAGGGGATAGCTATGGCTACACCTTC.

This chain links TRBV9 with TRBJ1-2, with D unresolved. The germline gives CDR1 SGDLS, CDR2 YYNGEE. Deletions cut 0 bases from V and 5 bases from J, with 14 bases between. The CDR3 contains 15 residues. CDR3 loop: CASSVDSVPWYGYTF. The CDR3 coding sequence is TGTGCCAGCAGCGTAGATTCGGTGCCGTGGTATGGCTACACCTTC.

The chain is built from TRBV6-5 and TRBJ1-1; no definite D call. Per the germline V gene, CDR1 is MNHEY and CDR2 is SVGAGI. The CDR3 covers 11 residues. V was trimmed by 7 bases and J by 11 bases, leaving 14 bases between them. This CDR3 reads CASNIGRRAFF. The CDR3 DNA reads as TGTGCCAGCAATATCGGCCGGAGGGCTTTCTTT.

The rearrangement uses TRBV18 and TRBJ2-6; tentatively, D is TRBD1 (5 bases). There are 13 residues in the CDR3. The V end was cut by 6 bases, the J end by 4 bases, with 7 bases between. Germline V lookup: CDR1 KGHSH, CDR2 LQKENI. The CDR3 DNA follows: TGTGCCAGCTCCCGACAGGGGGCCAACGTCCTGACTTTC. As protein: CASSRQGANVLTF. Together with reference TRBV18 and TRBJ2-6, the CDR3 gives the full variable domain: NAGVMQNPRHLVRRRGQEARLRCSPMKGHSHVYWYRQLPEEGLKFMVYLQKENIIDESGMPKERFSAEFPKEGPSILRIQQVVRGDSAAYFCASSRQGANVLTFGAGSRLTVL.

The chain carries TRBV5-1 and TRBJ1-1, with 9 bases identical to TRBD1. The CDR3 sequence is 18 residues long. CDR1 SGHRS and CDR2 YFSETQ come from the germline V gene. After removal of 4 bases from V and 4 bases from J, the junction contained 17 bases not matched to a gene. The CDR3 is CASSPGPGQGGVSTEAFF. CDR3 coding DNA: TGCGCCAGCAGCCCGGGGCCGGGACAGGGAGGAGTTAGCACTGAAGCTTTCTTT.

The chain's CDR3 is CASSRDRGLEKLFF. The CDR3 bases are TGTGCCAGCAGCCGGGACAGGGGGCTGGAAAAACTGTTTTTT. The rearrangement joins TRBV28 to TRBJ1-4; 12 bases are shared with TRBD1. CDR3 length: 14 residues. V lost 6 bases and J lost 8; bases outside the gene matches: 4. The germline V gene has CDR1 MDHEN and CDR2 SYDVKM.

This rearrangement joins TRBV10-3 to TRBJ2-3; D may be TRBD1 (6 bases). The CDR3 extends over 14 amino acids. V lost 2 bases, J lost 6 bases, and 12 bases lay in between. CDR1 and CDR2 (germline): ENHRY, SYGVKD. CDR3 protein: CAISETGRSDTQYF. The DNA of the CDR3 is TGTGCCATCAGTGAGACAGGGCGGTCTGATACGCAGTATTTT.

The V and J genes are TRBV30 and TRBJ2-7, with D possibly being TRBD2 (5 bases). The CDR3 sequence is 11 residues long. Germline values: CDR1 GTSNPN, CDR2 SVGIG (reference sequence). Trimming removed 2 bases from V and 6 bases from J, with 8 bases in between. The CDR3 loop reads CAWSSSFEQYF. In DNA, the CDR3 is TGTGCCTGGAGTTCTAGCTTCGAGCAGTACTTC.

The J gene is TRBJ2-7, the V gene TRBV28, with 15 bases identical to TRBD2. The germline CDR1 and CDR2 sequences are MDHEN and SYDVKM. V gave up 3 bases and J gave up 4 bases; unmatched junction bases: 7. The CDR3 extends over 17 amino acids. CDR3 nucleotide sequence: TGTGCCAGCAGTTTGGGCGCCGGACTAGCGGGAGGGTACGAGCAGTACTTC. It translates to CASSLGAGLAGGYEQYF.

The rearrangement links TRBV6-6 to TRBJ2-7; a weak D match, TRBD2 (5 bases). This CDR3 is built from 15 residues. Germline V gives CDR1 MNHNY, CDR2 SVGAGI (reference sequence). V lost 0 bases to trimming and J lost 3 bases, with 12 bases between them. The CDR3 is CASSYSRGEGYEQYF. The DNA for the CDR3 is TGTGCCAGCAGTTACTCCCGGGGTGAAGGCTACGAGCAGTACTTC.

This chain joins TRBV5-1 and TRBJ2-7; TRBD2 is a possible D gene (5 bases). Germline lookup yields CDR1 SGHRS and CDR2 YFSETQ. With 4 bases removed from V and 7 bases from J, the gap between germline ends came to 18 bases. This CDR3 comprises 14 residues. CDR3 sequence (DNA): TGCGCCAGCAGCCCGATTTTGGAGTCGGGGGAGCAGTACTTC. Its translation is CASSPILESGEQYF.

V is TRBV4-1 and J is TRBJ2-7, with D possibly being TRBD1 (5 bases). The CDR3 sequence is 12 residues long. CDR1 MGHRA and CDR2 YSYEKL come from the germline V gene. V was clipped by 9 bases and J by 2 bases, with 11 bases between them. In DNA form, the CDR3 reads TGCGCCAGGGTGACAGATACCTACGAGCAGTACTTC. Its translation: CARVTDTYEQYF.

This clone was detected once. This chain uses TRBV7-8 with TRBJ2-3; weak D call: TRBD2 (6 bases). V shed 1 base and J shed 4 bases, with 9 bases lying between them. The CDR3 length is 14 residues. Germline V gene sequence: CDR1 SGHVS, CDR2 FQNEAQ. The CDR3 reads CASSLGTTPDTQYF. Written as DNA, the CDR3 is TGTGCCAGCAGCTTAGGGACTACACCAGATACGCAGTATTTT.